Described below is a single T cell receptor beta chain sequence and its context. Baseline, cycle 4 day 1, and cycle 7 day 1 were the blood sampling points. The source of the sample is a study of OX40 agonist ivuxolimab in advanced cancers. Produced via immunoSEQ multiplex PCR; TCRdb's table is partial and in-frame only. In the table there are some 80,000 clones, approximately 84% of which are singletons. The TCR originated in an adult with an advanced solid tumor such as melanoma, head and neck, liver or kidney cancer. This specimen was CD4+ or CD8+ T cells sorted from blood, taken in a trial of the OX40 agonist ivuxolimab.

The CDR3 loop reads CASSEAGGGRRDTQYF. The CDR3 DNA reads TGTGCCAGCAGTGAAGCCGGGGGAGGACGGAGGGATACGCAGTATTTT. This sequence joins TRBV6-1 and TRBJ2-3, with D possibly TRBD2 on 6 matching bases. The CDR3 is 16 amino acids. The V end lost 0 bases, the J end lost 6 bases, and 16 bases lay between the germline ends. Per the germline V gene, CDR1 is MNHNS and CDR2 is SASEGT.